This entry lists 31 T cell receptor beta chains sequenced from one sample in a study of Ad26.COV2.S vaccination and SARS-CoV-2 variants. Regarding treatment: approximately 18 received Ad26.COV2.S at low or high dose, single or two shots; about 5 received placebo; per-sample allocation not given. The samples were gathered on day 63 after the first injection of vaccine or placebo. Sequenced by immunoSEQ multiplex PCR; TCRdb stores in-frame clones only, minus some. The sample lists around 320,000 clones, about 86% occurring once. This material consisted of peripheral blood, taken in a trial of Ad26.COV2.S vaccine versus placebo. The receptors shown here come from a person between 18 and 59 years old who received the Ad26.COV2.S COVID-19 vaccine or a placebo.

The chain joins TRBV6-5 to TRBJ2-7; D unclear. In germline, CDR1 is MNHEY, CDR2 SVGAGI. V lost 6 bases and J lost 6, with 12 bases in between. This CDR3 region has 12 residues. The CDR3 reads CASSRASGEQYF. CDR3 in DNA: TGTGCCAGCAGCCGGGCCTCGGGCGAGCAGTACTTC.

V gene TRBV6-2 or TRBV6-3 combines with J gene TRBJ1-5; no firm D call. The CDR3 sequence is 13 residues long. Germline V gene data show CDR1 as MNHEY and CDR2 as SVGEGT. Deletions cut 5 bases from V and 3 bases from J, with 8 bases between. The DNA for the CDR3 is TGTGCCAGCAGTCAGCTGGCCAATCAGCCCCAGCATTTT. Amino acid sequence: CASSQLANQPQHF.

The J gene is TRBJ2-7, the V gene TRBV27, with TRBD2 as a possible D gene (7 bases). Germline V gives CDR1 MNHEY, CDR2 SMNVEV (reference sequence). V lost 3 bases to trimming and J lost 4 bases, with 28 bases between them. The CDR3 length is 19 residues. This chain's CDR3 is CASSFWSLEGGARLYEQYF. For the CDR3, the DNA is TGTGCCAGCAGTTTTTGGAGTTTAGAGGGGGGGGCGAGGCTGTACGAGCAGTACTTC.

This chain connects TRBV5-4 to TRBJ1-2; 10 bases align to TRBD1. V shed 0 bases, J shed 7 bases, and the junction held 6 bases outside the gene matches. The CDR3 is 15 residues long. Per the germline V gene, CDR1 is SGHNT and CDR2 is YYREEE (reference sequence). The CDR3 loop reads CASSLGQGASRGYTF. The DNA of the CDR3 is TGTGCCAGCAGCTTGGGACAGGGGGCTTCTCGTGGCTACACCTTC.

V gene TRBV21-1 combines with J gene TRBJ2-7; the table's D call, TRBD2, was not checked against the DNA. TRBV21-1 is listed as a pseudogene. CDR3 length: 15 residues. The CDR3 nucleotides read TGTGCCAACCACCGCGGGCGTCGACAAGGCTACGAGCAGTACTTC. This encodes CANHRGRRQGYEQYF.

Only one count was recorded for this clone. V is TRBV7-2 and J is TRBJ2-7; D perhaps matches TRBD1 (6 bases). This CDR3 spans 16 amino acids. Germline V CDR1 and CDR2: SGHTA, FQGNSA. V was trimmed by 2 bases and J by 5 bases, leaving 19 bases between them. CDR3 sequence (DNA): TGTGCCAGCAGCTTAACGTGGGACCCAGGGGTCAACGAGCAGTACTTC. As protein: CASSLTWDPGVNEQYF.

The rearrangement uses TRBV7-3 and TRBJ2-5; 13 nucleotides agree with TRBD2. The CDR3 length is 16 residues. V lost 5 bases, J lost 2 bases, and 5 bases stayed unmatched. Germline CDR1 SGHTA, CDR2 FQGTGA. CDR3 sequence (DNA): TGTGCCAGCAGCCAGGGGACTAGCGGGGTTCAAGAGACCCAGTACTTC. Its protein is CASSQGTSGVQETQYF. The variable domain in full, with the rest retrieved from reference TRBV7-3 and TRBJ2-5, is GAGVSQTPSNKVTEKGKYVELRCDPISGHTALYWYRQSLGQGPEFLIYFQGTGAADDSGLPNDRFFAVRPEGSVSTLKIQRTERGDSAVYLCASSQGTSGVQETQYFGPGTRLLVL.

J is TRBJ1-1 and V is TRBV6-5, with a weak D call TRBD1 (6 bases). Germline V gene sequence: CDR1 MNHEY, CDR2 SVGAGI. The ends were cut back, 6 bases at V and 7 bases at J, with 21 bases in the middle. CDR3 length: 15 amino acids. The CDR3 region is CASSRNVDRSREAFF. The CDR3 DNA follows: TGTGCCAGCAGCCGAAATGTCGACAGGAGCCGTGAAGCTTTCTTT.

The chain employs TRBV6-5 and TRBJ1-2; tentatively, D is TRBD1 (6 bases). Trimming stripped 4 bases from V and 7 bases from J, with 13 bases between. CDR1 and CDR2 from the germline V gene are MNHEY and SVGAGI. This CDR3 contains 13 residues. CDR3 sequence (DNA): TGTGCCAGCAGTTTACAGGGAGGGGTTGGCTACACCTTC. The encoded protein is CASSLQGGVGYTF.

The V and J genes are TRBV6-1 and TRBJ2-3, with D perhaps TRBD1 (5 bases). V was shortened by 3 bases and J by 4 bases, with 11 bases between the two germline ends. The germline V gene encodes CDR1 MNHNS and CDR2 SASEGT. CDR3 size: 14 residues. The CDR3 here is CASSDWGRADTQYF. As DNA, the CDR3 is TGTGCCAGCAGTGATTGGGGCAGGGCAGATACGCAGTATTTT.

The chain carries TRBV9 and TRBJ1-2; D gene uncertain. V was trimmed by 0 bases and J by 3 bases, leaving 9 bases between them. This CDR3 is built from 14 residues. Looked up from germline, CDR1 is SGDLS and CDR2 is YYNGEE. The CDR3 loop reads CASSVEAGHYGYTF. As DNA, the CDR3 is TGTGCCAGCAGCGTAGAAGCAGGCCACTATGGCTACACCTTC.

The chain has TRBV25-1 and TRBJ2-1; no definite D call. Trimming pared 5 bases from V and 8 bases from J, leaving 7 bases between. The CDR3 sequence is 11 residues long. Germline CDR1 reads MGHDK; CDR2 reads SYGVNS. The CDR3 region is CASSLGYEQFF. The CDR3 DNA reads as TGTGCCAGCAGTTTGGGGTATGAGCAGTTCTTC. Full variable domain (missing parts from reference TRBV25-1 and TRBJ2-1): EADIYQTPRYLVIGTGKKITLECSQTMGHDKMYWYQQDPGMELHLIHYSYGVNSTEKGDLSSESTVSRIRTEHFPLTLESARPSHTSQYLCASSLGYEQFFGPGTRLTVL.

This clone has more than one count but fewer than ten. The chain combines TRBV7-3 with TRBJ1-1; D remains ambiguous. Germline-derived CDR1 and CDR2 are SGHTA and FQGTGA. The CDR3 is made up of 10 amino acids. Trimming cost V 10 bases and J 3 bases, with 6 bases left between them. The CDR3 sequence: CANDDTEAFF. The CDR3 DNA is TGTGCCAACGATGACACTGAAGCTTTCTTT.

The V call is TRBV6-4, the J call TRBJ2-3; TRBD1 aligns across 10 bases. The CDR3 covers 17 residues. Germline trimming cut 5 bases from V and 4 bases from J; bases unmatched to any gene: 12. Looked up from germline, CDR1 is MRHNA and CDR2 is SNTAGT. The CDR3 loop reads CASSLTGTGALADTQYF. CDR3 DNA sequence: TGTGCCAGCAGTCTCACCGGGACAGGGGCTTTAGCAGATACGCAGTATTTT.

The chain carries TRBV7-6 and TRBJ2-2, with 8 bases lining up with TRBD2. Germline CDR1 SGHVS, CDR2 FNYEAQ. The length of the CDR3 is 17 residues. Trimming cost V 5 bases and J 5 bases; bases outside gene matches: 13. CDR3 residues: CASSPAGGGSSTGELFF. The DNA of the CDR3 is TGTGCCAGCAGCCCGGCCGGGGGGGGCAGTTCTACCGGGGAGCTGTTTTTT.

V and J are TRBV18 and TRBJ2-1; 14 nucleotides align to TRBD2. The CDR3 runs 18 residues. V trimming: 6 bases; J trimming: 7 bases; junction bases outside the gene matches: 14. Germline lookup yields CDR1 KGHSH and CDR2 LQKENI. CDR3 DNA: TGTGCCAGCTCTCCAGGACTAGCGGGGGGCCTCACGGGAAATGAGCAGTTCTTC. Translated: CASSPGLAGGLTGNEQFF.

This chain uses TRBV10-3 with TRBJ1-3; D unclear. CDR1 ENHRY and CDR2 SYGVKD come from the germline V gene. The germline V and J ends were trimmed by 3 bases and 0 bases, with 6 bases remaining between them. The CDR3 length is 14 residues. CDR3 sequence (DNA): TGTGCCATCAGTGAAGCCTCCTCTGGAAACACCATATATTTT. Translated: CAISEASSGNTIYF.

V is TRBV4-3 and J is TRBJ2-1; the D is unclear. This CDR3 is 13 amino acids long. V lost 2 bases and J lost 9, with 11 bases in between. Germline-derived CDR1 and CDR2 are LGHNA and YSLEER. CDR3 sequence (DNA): TGCGCCAGCAGCCAAATGGGGTTGAGTGAGCAGTTCTTC. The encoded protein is CASSQMGLSEQFF.

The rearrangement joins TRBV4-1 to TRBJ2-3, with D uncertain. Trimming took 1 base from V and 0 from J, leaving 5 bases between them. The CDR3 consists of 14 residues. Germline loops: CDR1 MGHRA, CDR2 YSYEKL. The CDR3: CASSQVTSTDTQYF. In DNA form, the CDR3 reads TGCGCCAGCAGCCAAGTGACTAGCACAGATACGCAGTATTTT.

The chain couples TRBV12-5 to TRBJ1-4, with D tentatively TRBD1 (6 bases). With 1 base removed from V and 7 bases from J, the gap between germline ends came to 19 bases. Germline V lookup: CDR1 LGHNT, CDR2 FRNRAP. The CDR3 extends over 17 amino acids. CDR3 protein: CASGLGQAGSSGEKLFF. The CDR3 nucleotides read TGTGCTAGTGGTTTGGGACAGGCTGGTAGTTCGGGTGAAAAACTGTTTTTT.

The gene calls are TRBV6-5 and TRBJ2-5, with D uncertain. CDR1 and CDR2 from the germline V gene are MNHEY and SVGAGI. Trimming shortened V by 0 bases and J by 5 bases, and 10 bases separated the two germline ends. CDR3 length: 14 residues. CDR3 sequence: CASSYSGRRETQYF. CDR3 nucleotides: TGTGCCAGCAGTTACTCAGGACGCAGGGAGACCCAGTACTTC.

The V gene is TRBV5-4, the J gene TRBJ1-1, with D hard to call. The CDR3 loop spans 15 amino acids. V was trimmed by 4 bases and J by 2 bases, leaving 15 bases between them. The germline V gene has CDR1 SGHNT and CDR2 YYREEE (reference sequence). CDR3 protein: CASSPAFRENTEAFF. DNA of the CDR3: TGTGCCAGCAGCCCGGCTTTCCGGGAAAACACTGAAGCTTTCTTT.

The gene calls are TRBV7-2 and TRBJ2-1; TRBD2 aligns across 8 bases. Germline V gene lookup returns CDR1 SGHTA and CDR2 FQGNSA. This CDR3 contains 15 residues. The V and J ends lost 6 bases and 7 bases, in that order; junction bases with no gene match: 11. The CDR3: CASSFSGESRNEQFF. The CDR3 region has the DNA TGTGCCAGCAGTTTTAGCGGGGAGAGCAGGAATGAGCAGTTCTTC.

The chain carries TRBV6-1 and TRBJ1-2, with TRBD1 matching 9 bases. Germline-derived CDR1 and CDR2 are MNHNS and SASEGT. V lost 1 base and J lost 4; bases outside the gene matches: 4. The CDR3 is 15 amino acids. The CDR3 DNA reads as TGTGCCAGCAGTGAAGGTGGGACAGGGTCCTATGGCTACACCTTC. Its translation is CASSEGGTGSYGYTF.

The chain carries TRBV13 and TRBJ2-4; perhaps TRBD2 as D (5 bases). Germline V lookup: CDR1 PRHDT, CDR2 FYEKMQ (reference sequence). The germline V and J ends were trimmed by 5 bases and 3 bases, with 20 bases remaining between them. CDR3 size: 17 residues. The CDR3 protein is CASSLRVHGAFKNIQYF. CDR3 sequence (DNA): TGTGCCAGCAGCCTGCGGGTCCACGGAGCTTTCAAAAACATTCAGTACTTC.

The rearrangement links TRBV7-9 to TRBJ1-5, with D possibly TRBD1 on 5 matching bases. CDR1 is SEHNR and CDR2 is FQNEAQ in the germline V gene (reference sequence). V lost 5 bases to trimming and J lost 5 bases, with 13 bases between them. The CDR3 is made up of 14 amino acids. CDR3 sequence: CASSGGGVYQPQHF. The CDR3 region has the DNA TGTGCCAGCAGCGGGGGTGGGGTGTATCAGCCCCAGCATTTT.

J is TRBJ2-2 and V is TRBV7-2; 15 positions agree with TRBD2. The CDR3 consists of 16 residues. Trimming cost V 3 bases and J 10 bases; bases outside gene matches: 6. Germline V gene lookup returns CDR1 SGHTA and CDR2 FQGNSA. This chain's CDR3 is CASSFRTSGGGVELFF. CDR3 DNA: TGTGCCAGCAGCTTTCGGACTAGCGGGGGGGGAGTGGAGCTGTTTTTT.

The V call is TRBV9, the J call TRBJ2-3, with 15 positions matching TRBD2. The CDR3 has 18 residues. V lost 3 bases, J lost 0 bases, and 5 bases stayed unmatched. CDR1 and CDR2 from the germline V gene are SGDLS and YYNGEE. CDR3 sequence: CASSGGTSGGRSTDTQYF. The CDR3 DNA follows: TGTGCCAGCAGCGGAGGGACTAGCGGGGGGCGTAGCACAGATACGCAGTATTTT.

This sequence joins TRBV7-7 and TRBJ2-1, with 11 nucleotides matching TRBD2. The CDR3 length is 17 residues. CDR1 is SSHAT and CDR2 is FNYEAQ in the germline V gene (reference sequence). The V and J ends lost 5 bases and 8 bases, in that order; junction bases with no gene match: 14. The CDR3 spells CASSTHPGTSGIHEQFF. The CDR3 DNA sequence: TGTGCCAGCAGCACCCATCCCGGGACTAGCGGTATACATGAGCAGTTCTTC.

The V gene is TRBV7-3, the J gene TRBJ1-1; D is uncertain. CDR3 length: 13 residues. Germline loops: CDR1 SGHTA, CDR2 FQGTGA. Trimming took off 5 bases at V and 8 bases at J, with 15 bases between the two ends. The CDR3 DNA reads TGTGCCAGCAGCCCCCGTGGAGGCGCGGAAGCTTTCTTT. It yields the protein CASSPRGGAEAFF.

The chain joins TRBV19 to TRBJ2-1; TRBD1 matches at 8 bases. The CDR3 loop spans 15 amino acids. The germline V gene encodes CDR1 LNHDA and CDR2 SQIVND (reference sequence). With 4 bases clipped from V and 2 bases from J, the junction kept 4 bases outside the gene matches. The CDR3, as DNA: TGTGCCAGTAGTAGCGACAGGGGTACCTACAATGAGCAGTTCTTC. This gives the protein CASSSDRGTYNEQFF.